The TCR beta chain under discussion was sequenced for a study of tissue T cells after allogeneic stem cell transplantation. Regarding the study as a whole: Few T cell clones were shared across patients, but motif clusters showed tissue-specific shared signatures. Anatomically similar tissues had similar TCR repertoires within each patient.

Only in-frame clones appear in the TCRdb table, and some are missing; sequencing was by immunoSEQ multiplex PCR. The sample yields over 40,000 clones, around 70% seen once. The table lists this clone with a few counts. As yet, its antigen is unknown. Any gene name here is a mouse gene name. The read comes to an end 1 residue before the CDR3 does, leaving the germline J gene to fill in the end. The germline CDR1 and CDR2 sequences are FNHDT and SITEND (reference sequence). V dropped 0 bases and J dropped 0 bases, with 7 bases sitting between them. The CDR3 has 14 amino acids. The sequenced sample was sorted cells pooled from one or two spleens. The chain recombines TRBV19 with TRBJ2-7; D is unresolved. The source is a pool of C57BL/6 mice in good health. CDR3 sequence reads: CASSIGRSSYEQYF. CDR3 DNA (partial): TGTGCCAGCAGTATAGGCAGGAGCTCCTATGAACAGTAC.